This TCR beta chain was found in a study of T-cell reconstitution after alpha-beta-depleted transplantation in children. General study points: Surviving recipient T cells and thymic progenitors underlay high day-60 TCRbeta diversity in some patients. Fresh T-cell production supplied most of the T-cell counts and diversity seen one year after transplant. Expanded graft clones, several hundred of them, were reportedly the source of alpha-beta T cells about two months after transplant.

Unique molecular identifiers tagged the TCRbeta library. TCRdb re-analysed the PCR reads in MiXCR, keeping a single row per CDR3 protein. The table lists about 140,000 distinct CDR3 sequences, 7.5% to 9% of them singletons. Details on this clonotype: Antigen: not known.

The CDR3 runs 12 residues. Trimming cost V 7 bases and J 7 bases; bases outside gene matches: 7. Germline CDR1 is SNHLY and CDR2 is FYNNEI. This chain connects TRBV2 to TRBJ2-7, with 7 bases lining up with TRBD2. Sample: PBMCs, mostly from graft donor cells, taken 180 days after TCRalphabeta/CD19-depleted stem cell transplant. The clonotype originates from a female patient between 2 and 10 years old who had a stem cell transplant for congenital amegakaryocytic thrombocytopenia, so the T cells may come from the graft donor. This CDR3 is CASTVAGGEQYF. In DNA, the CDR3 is TGTGCCAGCACTGTAGCGGGTGGTGAGCAGTACTTC.